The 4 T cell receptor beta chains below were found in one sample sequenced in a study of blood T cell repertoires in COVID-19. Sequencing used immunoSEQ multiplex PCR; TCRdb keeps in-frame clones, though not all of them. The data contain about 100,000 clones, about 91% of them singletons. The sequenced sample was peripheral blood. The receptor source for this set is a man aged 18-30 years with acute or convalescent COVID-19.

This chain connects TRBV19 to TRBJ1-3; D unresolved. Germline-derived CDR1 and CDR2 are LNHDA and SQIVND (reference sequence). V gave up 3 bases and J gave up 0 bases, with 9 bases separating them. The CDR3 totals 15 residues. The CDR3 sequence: CASSMEAFSGNTIYF. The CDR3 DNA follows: TGTGCCAGTAGTATGGAGGCCTTCTCTGGAAACACCATATATTTT.

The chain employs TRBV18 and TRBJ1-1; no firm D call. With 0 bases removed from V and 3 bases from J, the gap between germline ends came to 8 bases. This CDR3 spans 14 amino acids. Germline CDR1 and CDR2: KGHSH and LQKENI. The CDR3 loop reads CASSPPLSDTEAFF. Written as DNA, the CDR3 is TGTGCCAGCTCACCACCCCTCAGTGACACTGAAGCTTTCTTT.

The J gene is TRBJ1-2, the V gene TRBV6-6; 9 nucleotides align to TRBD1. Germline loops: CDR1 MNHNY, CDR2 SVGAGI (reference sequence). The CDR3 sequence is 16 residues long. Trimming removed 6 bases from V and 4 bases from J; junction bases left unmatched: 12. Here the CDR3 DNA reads TGTGCCAGCAGCTATCCGACAGGGGGATTGAGCTATGGCTACACCTTC. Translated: CASSYPTGGLSYGYTF.

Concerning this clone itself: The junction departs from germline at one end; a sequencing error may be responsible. CDR3 nucleotides: TGCGCGGGAGCGTTGAGCAATCAGCCCCAGCATTTT. Its protein product is CAGALSNQPQHF. This chain links TRBV27 with TRBJ1-5; D remains unclear. The CDR3 loop spans 12 amino acids. Germline CDR1 MNHEY, CDR2 SMNVEV (reference sequence).